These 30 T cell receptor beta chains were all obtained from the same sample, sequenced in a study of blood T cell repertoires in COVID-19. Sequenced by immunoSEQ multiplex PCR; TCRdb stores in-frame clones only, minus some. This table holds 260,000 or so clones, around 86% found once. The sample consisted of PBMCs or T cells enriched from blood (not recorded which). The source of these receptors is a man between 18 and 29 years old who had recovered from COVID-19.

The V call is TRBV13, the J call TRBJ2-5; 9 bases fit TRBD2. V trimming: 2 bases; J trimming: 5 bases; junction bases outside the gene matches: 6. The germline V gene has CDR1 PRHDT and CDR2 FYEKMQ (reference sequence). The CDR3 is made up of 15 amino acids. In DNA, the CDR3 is TGTGCCAGCAGCTTAACGCGGGAGGGCCGGGAGACCCAGTACTTC. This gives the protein CASSLTREGRETQYF.

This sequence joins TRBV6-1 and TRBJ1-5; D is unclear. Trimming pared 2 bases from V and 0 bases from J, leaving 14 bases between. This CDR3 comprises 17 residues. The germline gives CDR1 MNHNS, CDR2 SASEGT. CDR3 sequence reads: CASSEYGQSTSNQPQHF. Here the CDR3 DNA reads TGTGCCAGCAGTGAATATGGGCAGTCGACTAGCAATCAGCCCCAGCATTTT.

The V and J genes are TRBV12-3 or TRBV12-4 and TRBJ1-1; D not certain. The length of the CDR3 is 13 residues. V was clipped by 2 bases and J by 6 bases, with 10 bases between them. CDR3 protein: CASSLRERAEAFF. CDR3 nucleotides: TGTGCCAGCAGTTTAAGGGAGAGGGCTGAAGCTTTCTTT.

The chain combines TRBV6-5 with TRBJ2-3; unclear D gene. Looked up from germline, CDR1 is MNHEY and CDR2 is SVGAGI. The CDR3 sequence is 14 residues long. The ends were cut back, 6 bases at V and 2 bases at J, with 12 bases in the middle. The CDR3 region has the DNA TGTGCCAGCAGCCCCATTTGGCTCACAGATACGCAGTATTTT. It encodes CASSPIWLTDTQYF.

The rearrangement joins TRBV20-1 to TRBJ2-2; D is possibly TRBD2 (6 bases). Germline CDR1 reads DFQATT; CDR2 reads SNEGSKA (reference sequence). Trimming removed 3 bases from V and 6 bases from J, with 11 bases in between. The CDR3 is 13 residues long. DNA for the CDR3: TGCAGTGCTAGTAGACCGGGAGCCGGGGAGCTGTTTTTT. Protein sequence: CSASRPGAGELFF.

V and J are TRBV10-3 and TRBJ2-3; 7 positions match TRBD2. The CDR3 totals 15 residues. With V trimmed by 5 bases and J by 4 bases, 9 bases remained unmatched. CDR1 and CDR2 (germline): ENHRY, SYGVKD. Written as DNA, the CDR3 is TGTGCCATCAGTCCAAGCGGGACCCCCTCAGATACGCAGTATTTT. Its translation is CAISPSGTPSDTQYF.

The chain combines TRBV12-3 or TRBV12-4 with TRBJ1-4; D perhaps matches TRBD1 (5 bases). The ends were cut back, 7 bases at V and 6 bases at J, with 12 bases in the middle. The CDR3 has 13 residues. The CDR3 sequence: CASTLRGDEKLFF. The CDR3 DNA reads TGTGCCAGCACCCTCCGGGGGGATGAAAAACTGTTTTTT.

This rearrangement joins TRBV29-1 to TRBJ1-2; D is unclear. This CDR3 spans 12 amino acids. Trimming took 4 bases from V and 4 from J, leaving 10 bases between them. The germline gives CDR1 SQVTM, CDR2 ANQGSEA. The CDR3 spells CSVVWQVYGYTF. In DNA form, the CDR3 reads TGCAGCGTTGTCTGGCAGGTCTATGGCTACACCTTC.

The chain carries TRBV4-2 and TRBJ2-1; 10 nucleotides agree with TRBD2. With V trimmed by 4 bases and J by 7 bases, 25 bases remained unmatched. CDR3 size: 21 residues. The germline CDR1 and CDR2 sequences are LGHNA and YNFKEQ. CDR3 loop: CASSPSFPMRTSGQYMNEQFF. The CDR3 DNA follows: TGTGCCAGCAGCCCCAGTTTCCCAATGAGGACTAGCGGCCAATACATGAATGAGCAGTTCTTC.

CDR3: CASSVGFWDRETEAFF. The CDR3 DNA is TGTGCCAGCAGTGTTGGCTTCTGGGACAGGGAGACTGAAGCTTTCTTT. The chain couples TRBV6-1 to TRBJ1-1; 9 bases agree with TRBD1. The germline V gene encodes CDR1 MNHNS and CDR2 SASEGT. V dropped 4 bases and J dropped 5; count of bases not matched to a gene: 11. This CDR3 has 16 residues.

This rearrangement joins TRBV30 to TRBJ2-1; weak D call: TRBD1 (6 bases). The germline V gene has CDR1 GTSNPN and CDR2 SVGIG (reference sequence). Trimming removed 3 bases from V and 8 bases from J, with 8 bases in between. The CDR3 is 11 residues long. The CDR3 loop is CAWSTGHEQFF. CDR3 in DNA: TGTGCCTGGAGCACAGGGCATGAGCAGTTCTTC.

The CDR3 bases are TGCGCCAGCAGCTCCCCAGGGACAGGGGGCAGGGAGCAGTACTTC. Translation: CASSSPGTGGREQYF. The chain joins TRBV5-1 to TRBJ2-7; 12 bases are shared with TRBD1. The CDR3 covers 15 residues. The V gene's germline CDR1 is SGHRS and CDR2 YFSETQ. Trimming at V came to 3 bases and at J to 7 bases, leaving 8 bases not matched to a gene.

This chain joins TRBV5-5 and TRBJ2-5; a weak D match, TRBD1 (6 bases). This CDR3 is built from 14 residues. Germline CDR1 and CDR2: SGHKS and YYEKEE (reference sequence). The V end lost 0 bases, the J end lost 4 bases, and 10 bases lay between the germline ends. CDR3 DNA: TGTGCCAGCAGCTTGGGATGGGGGCGAGAGACCCAGTACTTC. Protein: CASSLGWGRETQYF.

Here the CDR3 DNA reads TGCGCCAGCAGCGGGGACATCCCTTCCTACGAGCAGTACTTC. It encodes CASSGDIPSYEQYF. This chain joins TRBV5-1 and TRBJ2-7, with D possibly matching TRBD1 (6 bases). Trimming shortened V by 4 bases and J by 1 base, and 12 bases separated the two germline ends. The V gene's germline CDR1 is SGHRS and CDR2 YFSETQ. This CDR3 spans 14 amino acids.

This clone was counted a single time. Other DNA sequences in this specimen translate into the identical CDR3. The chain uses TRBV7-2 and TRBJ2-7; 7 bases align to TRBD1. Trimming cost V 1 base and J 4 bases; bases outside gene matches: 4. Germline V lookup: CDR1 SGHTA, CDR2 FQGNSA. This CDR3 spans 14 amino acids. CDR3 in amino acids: CASSLGQGAYEQYF. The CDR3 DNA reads TGTGCCAGCAGCTTAGGACAGGGAGCGTACGAGCAGTACTTC.

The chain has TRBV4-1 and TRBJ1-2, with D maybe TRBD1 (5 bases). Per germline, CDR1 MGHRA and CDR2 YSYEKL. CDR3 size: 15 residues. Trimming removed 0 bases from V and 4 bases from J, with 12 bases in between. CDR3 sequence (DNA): TGCGCCAGCAGCCAAGATAGGACACAGACCTATGGCTACACCTTC. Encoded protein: CASSQDRTQTYGYTF.

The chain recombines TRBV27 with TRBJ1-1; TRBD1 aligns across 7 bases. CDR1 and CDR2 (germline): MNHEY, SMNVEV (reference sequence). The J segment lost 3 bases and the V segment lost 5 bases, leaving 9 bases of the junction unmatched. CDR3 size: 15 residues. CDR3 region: CASSPIRGTYTEAFF. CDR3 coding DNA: TGTGCCAGCAGTCCAATCAGGGGGACCTACACTGAAGCTTTCTTT.

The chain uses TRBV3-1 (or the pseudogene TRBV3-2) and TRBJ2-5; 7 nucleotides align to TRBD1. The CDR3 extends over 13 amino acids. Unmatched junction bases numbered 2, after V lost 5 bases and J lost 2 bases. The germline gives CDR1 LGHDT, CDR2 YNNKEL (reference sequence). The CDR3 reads CASSWDRQETQYF. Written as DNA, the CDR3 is TGTGCCAGCAGCTGGGACAGACAAGAGACCCAGTACTTC.

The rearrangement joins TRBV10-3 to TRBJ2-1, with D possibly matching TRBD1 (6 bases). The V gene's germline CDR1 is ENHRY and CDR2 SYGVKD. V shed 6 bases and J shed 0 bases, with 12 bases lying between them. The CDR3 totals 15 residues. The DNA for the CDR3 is TGTGCCATCAGCCCAGGGGAAACCTCCTACAATGAGCAGTTCTTC. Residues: CAISPGETSYNEQFF.

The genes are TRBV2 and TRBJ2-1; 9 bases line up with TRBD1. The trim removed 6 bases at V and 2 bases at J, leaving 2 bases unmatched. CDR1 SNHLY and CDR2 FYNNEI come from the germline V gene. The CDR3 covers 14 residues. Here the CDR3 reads CASRTGGPYNEQFF. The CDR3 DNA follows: TGTGCCAGCAGAACAGGGGGCCCCTACAATGAGCAGTTCTTC.

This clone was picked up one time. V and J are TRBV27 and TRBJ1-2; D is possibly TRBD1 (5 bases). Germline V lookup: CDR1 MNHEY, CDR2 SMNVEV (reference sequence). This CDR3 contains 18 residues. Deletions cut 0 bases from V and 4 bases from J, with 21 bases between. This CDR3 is CASSLSPYRPDRFYGYTF. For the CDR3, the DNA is TGTGCCAGCAGTTTATCCCCCTATAGACCAGACAGATTCTATGGCTACACCTTC.

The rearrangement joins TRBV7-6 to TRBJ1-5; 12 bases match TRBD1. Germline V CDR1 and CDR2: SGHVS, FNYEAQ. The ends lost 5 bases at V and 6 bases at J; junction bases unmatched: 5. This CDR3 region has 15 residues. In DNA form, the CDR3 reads TGTGCCAGCAGCGCCGGGACAGGGGGCAGTCAGCCCCAGCATTTT. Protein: CASSAGTGGSQPQHF.

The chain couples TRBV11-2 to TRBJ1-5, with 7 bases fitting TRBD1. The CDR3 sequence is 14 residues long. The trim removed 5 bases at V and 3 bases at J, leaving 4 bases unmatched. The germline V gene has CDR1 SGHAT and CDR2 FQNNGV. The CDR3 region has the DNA TGTGCCAGCAGCCTGACAGGGCACAATCAGCCCCAGCATTTT. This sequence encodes CASSLTGHNQPQHF. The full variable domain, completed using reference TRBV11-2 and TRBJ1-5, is EAGVAQSPRYKIIEKRQSVAFWCNPISGHATLYWYQQILGQGPKLLIQFQNNGVVDDSQLPKDRFSAERLKGVDSTLKIQPAKLEDSAVYLCASSLTGHNQPQHFGDGTRLSIL.

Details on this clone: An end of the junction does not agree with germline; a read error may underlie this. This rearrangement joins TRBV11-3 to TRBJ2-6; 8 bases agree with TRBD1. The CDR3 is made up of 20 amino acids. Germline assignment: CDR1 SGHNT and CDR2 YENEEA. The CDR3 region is CASNLEDRVVVSAGANVLTF. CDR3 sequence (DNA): TGTGCCAGCAACTTAGAGGACAGGGTCGTCGTCTCAGCTGGGGCCAACGTCCTGACTTTC.

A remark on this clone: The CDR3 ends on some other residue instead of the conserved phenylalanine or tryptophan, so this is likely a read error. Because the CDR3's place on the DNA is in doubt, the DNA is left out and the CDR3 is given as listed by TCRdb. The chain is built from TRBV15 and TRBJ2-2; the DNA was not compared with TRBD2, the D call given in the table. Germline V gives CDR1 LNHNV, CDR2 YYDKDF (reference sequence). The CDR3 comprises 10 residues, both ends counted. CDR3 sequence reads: CATSMSRFPL.

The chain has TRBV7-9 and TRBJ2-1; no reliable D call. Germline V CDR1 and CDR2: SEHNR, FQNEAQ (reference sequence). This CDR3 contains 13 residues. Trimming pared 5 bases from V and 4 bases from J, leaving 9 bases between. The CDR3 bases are TGTGCCAGCAGCCTCCGAGCGTACAATGAGCAGTTCTTC. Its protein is CASSLRAYNEQFF. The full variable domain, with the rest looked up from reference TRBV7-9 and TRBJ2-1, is DTGVSQNPRHKITKRGQNVTFRCDPISEHNRLYWYRQTLGQGPEFLTYFQNEAQLEKSRLLSDRFSAERPKGSFSTLEIQRTEQGDSAMYLCASSLRAYNEQFFGPGTRLTVL.

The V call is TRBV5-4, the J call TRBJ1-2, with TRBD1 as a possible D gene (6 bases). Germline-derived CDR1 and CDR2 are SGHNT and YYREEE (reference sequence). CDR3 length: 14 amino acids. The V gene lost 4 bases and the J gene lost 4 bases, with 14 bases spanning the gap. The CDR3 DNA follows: TGTGCCAGCAGCCTACAGGGCCTTATCTATGGCTACACCTTC. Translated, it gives CASSLQGLIYGYTF. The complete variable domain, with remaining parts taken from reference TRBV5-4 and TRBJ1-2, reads ETGVTQSPTHLIKTRGQQVTLRCSSQSGHNTVSWYQQALGQGPQFIFQYYREEENGRGNFPPRFSGLQFPNYSSELNVNALELDDSALYLCASSLQGLIYGYTFGSGTRLTVV.

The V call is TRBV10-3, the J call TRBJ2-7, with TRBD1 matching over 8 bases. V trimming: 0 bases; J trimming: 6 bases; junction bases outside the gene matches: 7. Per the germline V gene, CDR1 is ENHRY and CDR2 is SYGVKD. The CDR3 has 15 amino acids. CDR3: CAISESGRGPFEQYF. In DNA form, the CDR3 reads TGTGCCATCAGTGAGTCGGGCAGGGGGCCCTTCGAGCAGTACTTC.

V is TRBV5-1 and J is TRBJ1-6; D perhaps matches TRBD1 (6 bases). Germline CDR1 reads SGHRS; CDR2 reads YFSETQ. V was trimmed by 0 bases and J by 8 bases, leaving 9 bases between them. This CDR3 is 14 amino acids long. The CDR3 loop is CASSLVGADSPLHF. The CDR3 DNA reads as TGCGCCAGCAGCTTGGTGGGGGCGGATTCACCCCTCCACTTT.

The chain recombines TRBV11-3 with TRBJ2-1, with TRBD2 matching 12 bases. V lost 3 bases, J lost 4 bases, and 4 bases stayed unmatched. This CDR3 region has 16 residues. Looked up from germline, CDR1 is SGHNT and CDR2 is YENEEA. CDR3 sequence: CASSLLTSGGYNEQFF. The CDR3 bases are TGTGCCAGCAGCTTGCTCACTAGCGGGGGGTACAATGAGCAGTTCTTC. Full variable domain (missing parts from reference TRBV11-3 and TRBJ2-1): EAGVVQSPRYKIIEKKQPVAFWCNPISGHNTLYWYLQNLGQGPELLIRYENEEAVDDSQLPKDRFSAERLKGVDSTLKIQPAELGDSAVYLCASSLLTSGGYNEQFFGPGTRLTVL.